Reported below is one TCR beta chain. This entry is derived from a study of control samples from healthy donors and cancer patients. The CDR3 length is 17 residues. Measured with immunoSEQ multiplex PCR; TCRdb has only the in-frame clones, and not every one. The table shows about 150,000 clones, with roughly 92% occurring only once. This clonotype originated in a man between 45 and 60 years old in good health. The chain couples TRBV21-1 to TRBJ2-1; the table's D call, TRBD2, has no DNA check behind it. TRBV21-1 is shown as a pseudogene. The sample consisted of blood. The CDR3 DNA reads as TGTGCCAGCAGCAAAGAGGATCTAGCTGAGATACAAAATGAGCAGTTCTTC. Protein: CASSKEDLAEIQNEQFF.